The 21 T cell receptor beta chains below were found in one sample sequenced in a study of neoadjuvant anti-PD-1 for oral cavity cancer. Time point noted: after neoadjuvant nivolumab, at surgical resection. Profiled with immunoSEQ multiplex PCR; TCRdb holds only in-frame clones, not every one. The data contain tens of thousands of clones, 77% of them singletons. The sample consisted of PBMCs, taken after nivolumab (anti-PD-1) treatment. Receptors were obtained from a person aged 40 to 85 with oral cavity squamous cell carcinoma.

The chain uses TRBV4-1 and TRBJ2-3, with 8 bases fitting TRBD2. CDR1 is MGHRA and CDR2 is YSYEKL in the germline V gene. There are 21 residues in the CDR3. V lost 0 bases, J lost 0 bases, and 17 bases stayed unmatched. Here the CDR3 DNA reads TGCGCCAGCAGCCAAGATCCGGCGGGAGGAAGCTTTATCGCTAGCACAGATACGCAGTATTTT. It codes for CASSQDPAGGSFIASTDTQYF.

This clone appeared once. The genes are TRBV27 and TRBJ2-2; D is tentatively TRBD1 or TRBD2 (5 bases each). This CDR3 is built from 13 residues. Germline CDR1 reads MNHEY; CDR2 reads SMNVEV (reference sequence). V shed 6 bases and J shed 8 bases, with 13 bases lying between them. The DNA for the CDR3 is TGTGCCAGCAGCCTGCTGGGGGAAGGGGAGCTGTTTTTT. Translating gives CASSLLGEGELFF.

The chain joins TRBV15 to TRBJ2-2; D not certain. The CDR3 covers 15 residues. V was trimmed by 7 bases and J by 0 bases, leaving 12 bases between them. The germline V gene encodes CDR1 LNHNV and CDR2 YYDKDF (reference sequence). In nucleotides, the CDR3 is TGTGCCACCATAAAAGACGATACGAACACCGGGGAGCTGTTTTTT. Translation: CATIKDDTNTGELFF. The full variable domain, with the rest looked up from reference TRBV15 and TRBJ2-2, is DAMVIQNPRYQVTQFGKPVTLSCSQTLNHNVMYWYQQKSSQAPKLLFHYYDKDFNNEADTPDNFQSRRPNTSFCFLDIRSPGLGDTAMYLCATIKDDTNTGELFFGEGSRLTVL.

The chain combines TRBV7-7 with TRBJ2-2; no firm D call. This CDR3 is built from 13 residues. The V end was cut by 5 bases, the J end by 4 bases, with 8 bases between. Germline V gives CDR1 SSHAT, CDR2 FNYEAQ (reference sequence). CDR3 in DNA: TGTGCCAGCAGCCCCACTACCACCGGGGAGCTGTTTTTT. It translates to CASSPTTTGELFF.

The chain combines TRBV6-1 with TRBJ1-6, with D uncertain. CDR1 MNHNS and CDR2 SASEGT come from the germline V gene. V gave up 2 bases and J gave up 7 bases, with 12 bases separating them. The CDR3 loop spans 15 amino acids. The CDR3 DNA reads as TGTGCCAGCAGTGAATTAGGGTTCGGGAATTCACCCCTCCACTTT. Protein sequence: CASSELGFGNSPLHF.

V is TRBV11-2 and J is TRBJ1-1; D is perhaps TRBD1 (5 bases). The CDR3 loop spans 12 amino acids. Germline CDR1 is SGHAT and CDR2 is FQNNGV. Trimming shortened V by 5 bases and J by 7 bases, and 11 bases separated the two germline ends. Here the CDR3 DNA reads TGTGCCAGCAGCCCAGGGAATTTTGAAGCTTTCTTT. Its protein is CASSPGNFEAFF.

This chain links TRBV27 with TRBJ1-4; TRBD1 agrees at 9 bases. V was clipped by 6 bases and J by 7 bases; unmatched bases: 3. The germline gives CDR1 MNHEY, CDR2 SMNVEV (reference sequence). The CDR3 is made up of 13 amino acids. CDR3 bases: TGTGCCAGCAGACGACAGGGGGTTGAAAAACTGTTTTTT. Encoded protein: CASRRQGVEKLFF.

This clone was found a few times. V usage is TRBV14 and J usage is TRBJ1-6, with D maybe TRBD1 (5 bases). CDR3 size: 15 residues. V was clipped by 3 bases and J by 10 bases, with 16 bases between them. Germline CDR1 and CDR2: SGHDN and FVKESK. Written as DNA, the CDR3 is TGTGCCAGCAGCCATACTCGGGGGGTGGGATCACCCCTCCACTTT. This codes for CASSHTRGVGSPLHF.

The chain joins TRBV12-5 to TRBJ1-5; D call uncertain. This CDR3 is 19 amino acids long. CDR1 is LGHNT and CDR2 is FRNRAP in the germline V gene. V lost 0 bases and J 2 bases, leaving 20 bases between the germline ends. CDR3 amino acids: CASGLVWVPGNQGNQPQHF. The CDR3 region has the DNA TGTGCTAGTGGTTTGGTATGGGTACCTGGGAACCAGGGCAATCAGCCCCAGCATTTT.

This clone was seen only once. The V and J genes are TRBV7-6 and TRBJ2-2; TRBD1 matches 9 bases. From germline, CDR1 is SGHVS and CDR2 FNYEAQ. V lost 0 bases, J lost 0 bases, and 11 bases stayed unmatched. The length of the CDR3 is 20 residues. CDR3 sequence (DNA): TGTGCCAGCAGCTTAGCGAGCCCCAGCGGGACAGGGTCGAACACCGGGGAGCTGTTTTTT. Protein sequence: CASSLASPSGTGSNTGELFF.

This chain links TRBV14 with TRBJ2-5; TRBD2 matches 15 bases. The CDR3 is 16 residues long. V was pared by 6 bases and J by 5 bases, with 7 bases of the junction left unmatched. Per germline, CDR1 SGHDN and CDR2 FVKESK. The CDR3 DNA is TGTGCCAGCAGTAGGACTAGCGGGAGGGCCCGGGAGACCCAGTACTTC. Residues: CASSRTSGRARETQYF.

This clone turned up a few times. This CDR3 is CASSSRTGSGSNYGYTF. The CDR3 DNA is TGTGCCAGCAGCTCACGGACAGGGAGCGGATCCAACTATGGCTACACCTTC. The chain uses TRBV7-2 and TRBJ1-2, with TRBD1 matching 8 bases. CDR3 length: 17 residues. V gave up 4 bases and J gave up 2 bases; unmatched junction bases: 12. Germline V gene data show CDR1 as SGHTA and CDR2 as FQGNSA. Supplemented by reference TRBV7-2 and TRBJ1-2, the full variable domain reads GAGVSQSPSNKVTEKGKDVELRCDPISGHTALYWYRQSLGQGLEFLIYFQGNSAPDKSGLPSDRFSAERTGGSVSTLTIQRTQQEDSAVYLCASSSRTGSGSNYGYTFGSGTRLTVV.

The chain recombines TRBV5-1 with TRBJ1-1, with D hard to call. Germline V gene lookup returns CDR1 SGHRS and CDR2 YFSETQ. V was pared by 4 bases and J by 5 bases, with 18 bases between. The CDR3 runs 15 residues. Written as DNA, the CDR3 is TGCGCCAGCAGCCCCTCTTTGGTTGGGAGAACTGAAGCTTTCTTT. Residues: CASSPSLVGRTEAFF.

This clone occurred a few times. The chain joins TRBV11-2 to TRBJ1-6, with TRBD1 identical over 7 bases. Germline CDR1 reads SGHAT; CDR2 reads FQNNGV. After removal of 4 bases from V and 6 bases from J, the junction contained 9 bases not matched to a gene. The CDR3 contains 16 residues. CDR3: CASSWTGAGFNSPLHF. Here the CDR3 DNA reads TGTGCCAGCAGCTGGACAGGAGCGGGGTTTAATTCACCCCTCCACTTT.

CDR3 bases: TGTGCCAGCAGTGACTTTGCGGGGGAATACAATGAGCAGTTCTTC. This encodes CASSDFAGEYNEQFF. This chain connects TRBV6-4 to TRBJ2-1, with TRBD2 matching over 7 bases. V shed 1 base, J shed 4 bases, and the junction held 4 bases outside the gene matches. The CDR3 is 15 residues long. Germline CDR1 reads MRHNA; CDR2 reads SNTAGT.

The chain employs TRBV6-1 and TRBJ2-7; D remains ambiguous. The ends were cut back, 2 bases at V and 0 bases at J, with 11 bases in the middle. The V gene's germline CDR1 is MNHNS and CDR2 SASEGT. The CDR3 covers 15 residues. The CDR3 spells CASSEIGRSSYEQYF. The CDR3 region has the DNA TGTGCCAGCAGTGAAATCGGCAGGAGCTCCTACGAGCAGTACTTC.

About this clone: The sample has other DNA sequences that encode this CDR3 too. The V call is TRBV6-1, the J call TRBJ1-4; D perhaps matches TRBD1 (6 bases). V was trimmed by 6 bases and J by 0 bases, leaving 11 bases between them. CDR1 MNHNS and CDR2 SASEGT come from the germline V gene. The CDR3 totals 15 residues. The CDR3 DNA sequence: TGTGCCAGCAGCAGAGGACAGCCAACTAATGAAAAACTGTTTTTT. It is translated as CASSRGQPTNEKLFF.

Concerning this clone itself: Mismatch with germline at one junction end may stem from a read error. The CDR3 region has the DNA TGTGCCAGCAGTTACGGAGAAGGGAAGGAGCAGCTTTTT. Its translation: CASSYGEGKEQLF. V usage is TRBV6-6 and J usage is TRBJ1-4; D gene ambiguous. The germline CDR1 and CDR2 sequences are MNHNY and SVGAGI (reference sequence). The CDR3 length is 13 residues.

This clone has more than one count but fewer than ten. V gene TRBV2 combines with J gene TRBJ2-2; D is unclear. The CDR3 has 13 residues. Germline-derived CDR1 and CDR2 are SNHLY and FYNNEI. V lost 6 bases and J lost 2, with 7 bases in between. Here the CDR3 reads CASRPDNTGELFF. CDR3 nucleotides: TGTGCCAGCAGGCCGGACAACACCGGGGAGCTGTTTTTT. The variable domain in full, with the rest retrieved from reference TRBV2 and TRBJ2-2, is EPEVTQTPSHQVTQMGQEVILRCVPISNHLYFYWYRQILGQKVEFLVSFYNNEISEKSEIFDDQFSVERPDGSNFTLKIRSTKLEDSAMYFCASRPDNTGELFFGEGSRLTVL.

In its sample, this clone was seen a few times. The chain joins TRBV2 to TRBJ2-5; D remains ambiguous. CDR1 is SNHLY and CDR2 is FYNNEI in the germline V gene. The V end was cut by 2 bases, the J end by 2 bases, with 6 bases between. This CDR3 comprises 13 residues. The CDR3 DNA reads as TGTGCCAGCAGTGAAAGGAGACAAGAGACCCAGTACTTC. Residues: CASSERRQETQYF.

The chain uses TRBV27 and TRBJ2-2; 8 positions agree with TRBD1. V shed 2 bases and J 5 bases; nucleotides not matched to a gene: 10. Germline V gives CDR1 MNHEY, CDR2 SMNVEV (reference sequence). CDR3 size: 17 residues. CDR3 sequence reads: CASSLEKRTGWTGELFF. For the CDR3, the DNA is TGTGCCAGCAGTTTAGAGAAGAGGACAGGGTGGACCGGGGAGCTGTTTTTT.